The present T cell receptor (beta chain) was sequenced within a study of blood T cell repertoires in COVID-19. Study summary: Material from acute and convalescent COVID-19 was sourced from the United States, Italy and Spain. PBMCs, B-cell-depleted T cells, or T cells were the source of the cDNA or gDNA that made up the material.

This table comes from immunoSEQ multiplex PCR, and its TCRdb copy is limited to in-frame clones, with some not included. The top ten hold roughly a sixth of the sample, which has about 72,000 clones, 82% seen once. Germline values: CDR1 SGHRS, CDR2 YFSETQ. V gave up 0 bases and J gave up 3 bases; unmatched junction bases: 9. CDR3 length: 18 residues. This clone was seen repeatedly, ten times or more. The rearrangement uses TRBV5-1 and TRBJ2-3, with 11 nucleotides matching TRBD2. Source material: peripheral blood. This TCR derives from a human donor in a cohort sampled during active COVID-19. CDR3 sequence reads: CASSLEELAGVDTDTQYF. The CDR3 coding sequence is TGCGCCAGCAGCTTGGAAGAACTAGCGGGGGTTGATACAGATACGCAGTATTTT.